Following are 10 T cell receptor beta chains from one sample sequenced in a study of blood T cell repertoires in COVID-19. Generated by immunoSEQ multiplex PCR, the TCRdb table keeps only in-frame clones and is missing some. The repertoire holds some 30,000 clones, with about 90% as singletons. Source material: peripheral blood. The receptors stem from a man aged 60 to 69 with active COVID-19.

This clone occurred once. The CDR3 is CASSRDRVGEQYF. In nucleotides, the CDR3 is TGCGCCAGCAGCCGGGACAGGGTCGGGGAGCAGTACTTC. The chain uses TRBV5-1 and TRBJ2-7; 9 bases are shared with TRBD1. The CDR3 totals 13 residues. CDR1 is SGHRS and CDR2 is YFSETQ in the germline V gene. The V segment lost 4 bases and the J segment 7 bases; nucleotides outside the gene matches: 6. The full variable domain, in which reference TRBV5-1 and TRBJ2-7 provide the parts outside the CDR3, is KAGVTQTPRYLIKTRGQQVTLSCSPISGHRSVSWYQQTPGQGLQFLFEYFSETQRNKGNFPGRFSGRQFSNSRSEMNVSTLELGDSALYLCASSRDRVGEQYFGPGTRLTVT.

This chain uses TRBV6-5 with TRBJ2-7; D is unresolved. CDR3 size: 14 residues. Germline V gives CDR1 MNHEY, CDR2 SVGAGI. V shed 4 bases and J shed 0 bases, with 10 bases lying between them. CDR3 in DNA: TGTGCCAGCAGTTCGTTCTACAGCTCCTACGAGCAGTACTTC. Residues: CASSSFYSSYEQYF.

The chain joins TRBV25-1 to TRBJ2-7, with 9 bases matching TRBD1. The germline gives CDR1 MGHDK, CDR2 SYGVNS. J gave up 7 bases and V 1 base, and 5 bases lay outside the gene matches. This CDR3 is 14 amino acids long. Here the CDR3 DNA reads TGTGCCAGCAGTGAATTGGGGACAGGGCGGGAGCAGTACTTC. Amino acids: CASSELGTGREQYF.

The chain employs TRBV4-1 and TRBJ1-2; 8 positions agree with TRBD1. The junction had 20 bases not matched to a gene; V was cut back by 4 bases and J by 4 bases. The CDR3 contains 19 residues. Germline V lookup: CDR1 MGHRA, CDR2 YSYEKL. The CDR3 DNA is TGCGCCAGCAGCCCAATACAGGGACAGGCCACCCGTCGGGGCTATGGCTACACCTTC. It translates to CASSPIQGQATRRGYGYTF.

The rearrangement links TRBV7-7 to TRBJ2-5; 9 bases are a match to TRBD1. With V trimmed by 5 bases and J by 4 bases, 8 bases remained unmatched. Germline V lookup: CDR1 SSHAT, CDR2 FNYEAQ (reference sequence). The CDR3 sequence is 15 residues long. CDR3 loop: CASSRGQGGRETQYF. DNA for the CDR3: TGTGCCAGCAGCCGGGGACAGGGCGGGAGAGAGACCCAGTACTTC. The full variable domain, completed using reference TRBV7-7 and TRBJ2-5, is GAGVSQSPRYKVTKRGQDVTLRCDPISSHATLYWYQQALGQGPEFLTYFNYEAQPDKSGLPSDRFSAERPEGSISTLTIQRTEQRDSAMYRCASSRGQGGRETQYFGPGTRLLVL.

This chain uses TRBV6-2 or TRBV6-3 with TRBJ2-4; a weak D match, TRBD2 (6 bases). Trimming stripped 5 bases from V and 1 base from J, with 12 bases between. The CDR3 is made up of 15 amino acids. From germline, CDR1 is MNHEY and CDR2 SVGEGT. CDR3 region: CASSDNLAAKNIQYF. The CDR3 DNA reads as TGTGCCAGCAGTGACAACCTAGCGGCCAAAAACATTCAGTACTTC.

CDR3 sequence (DNA): TGTGCCAGCACCACCCCGGGACAGGGGATGAGGCAGTACTTC. It yields the protein CASTTPGQGMRQYF. The genes are TRBV6-5 and TRBJ2-7; 10 nucleotides line up with TRBD1. The CDR3 spans 14 residues. Trimming at V came to 7 bases and at J to 9 bases, leaving 12 bases not matched to a gene. Germline-derived CDR1 and CDR2 are MNHEY and SVGAGI.

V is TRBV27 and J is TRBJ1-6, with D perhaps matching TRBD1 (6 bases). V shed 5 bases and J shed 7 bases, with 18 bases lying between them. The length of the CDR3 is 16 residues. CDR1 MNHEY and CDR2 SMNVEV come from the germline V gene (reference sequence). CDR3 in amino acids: CASSRTQGEPNSPLHF. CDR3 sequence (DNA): TGTGCCAGCAGTCGAACACAGGGAGAGCCAAATTCACCCCTCCACTTT.

This CDR3 reads CASISDRDTAYNEQFF. In nucleotides, the CDR3 is TGTGCCAGCATCTCCGACCGGGACACGGCCTACAATGAGCAGTTCTTC. The chain recombines TRBV28 with TRBJ2-1, with TRBD1 as a possible D gene (6 bases). Trimming removed 7 bases at V and 2 bases at J, with 18 bases between. Germline V gene sequence: CDR1 MDHEN, CDR2 SYDVKM. The CDR3 sequence is 16 residues long.

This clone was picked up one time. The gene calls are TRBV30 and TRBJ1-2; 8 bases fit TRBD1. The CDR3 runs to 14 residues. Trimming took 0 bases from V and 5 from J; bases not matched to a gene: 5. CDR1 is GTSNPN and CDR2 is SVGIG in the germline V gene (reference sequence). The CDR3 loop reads CAWSVQGVRYGYTF. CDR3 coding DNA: TGTGCCTGGAGTGTACAGGGGGTACGTTATGGCTACACCTTC.